This T cell receptor beta chain was documented in a study of blood T cell repertoires in COVID-19. The overall study: Material from acute and convalescent COVID-19 was sourced from the United States, Italy and Spain. T cells, B-cell-depleted T cells, or PBMCs supplied cDNA or gDNA.

The V segment lost 1 base and the J segment 4 bases; nucleotides outside the gene matches: 14. There are 18 residues in the CDR3. The V gene's germline CDR1 is SQVTM and CDR2 ANQGSEA. As processed by the authors: For nucleated cells, counts were estimated from reference gene primer amplification. Sequencing used immunoSEQ multiplex PCR; TCRdb keeps in-frame clones, though not all of them. V, J and clone size are taken as reported in that table, and D and trimming were inferred from the DNA itself. The table has about 230,000 clones, 70% to 90% seen once. The origin of this receptor is a young woman who had recovered from COVID-19. Material: peripheral blood. The chain recombines TRBV29-1 with TRBJ2-3; 10 bases are a match to TRBD1. The CDR3 loop reads CSVEGVNTKTGGSDTQYF. Here the CDR3 DNA reads TGCAGCGTTGAAGGAGTTAACACCAAGACAGGGGGCTCAGATACGCAGTATTTT.